These T cell receptor beta chains were read from a single sample in a study of identical twins. TCRdb fed the 5' RACE reads into MiXCR, producing one record per CDR3 protein. The data hold fewer than 650,000 distinct CDR3 sequences, with around a tenth observed a single time. These same data were also listed under a study on yellow fever vaccine responses in identical twins.

Input material: PBMCs. Receptor source: a woman aged 18 to 35 in good health. Both conserved end residues are part of each CDR3. A D gene is named only where the DNA matches it firmly. Where a row states a size, it is once, few, many or the class of an expanded clone; other rows omit it.

>TRBJ2-1|TRBV29-1|many|.
TGCAGCGTTGTTTGGACACTGAATGAGCAGTTCTTC
CSVVWTLNEQFF
>TRBJ2-2|TRBV5-1|many|.
TGCGCCAGCAGCCTGACTACCTCCACCGGGGAGCTGTTTTTT
CASSLTTSTGELFF
>TRBJ2-2|TRBV7-8|.|TRBD2
TGTGCCAGCACCCAGGAGGGTCGGACTAGCTATTCCACCGGGGAGCTGTTTTTT
CASTQEGRTSYSTGELFF
>TRBJ1-1|TRBV20-1|.|.
TGCAGTGCTAGGGCCTGGGGGAACACTGAAGCTTTCTTT
CSARAWGNTEAFF
>TRBJ2-3|TRBV20-1|many|TRBD2
TGCAGTGCTAGAGGAGTAGTAGCGGGAGGCACAGATACGCAGTATTTT
CSARGVVAGGTDTQYF
>TRBJ1-6|TRBV6-5|few|.
TGTGCCAGCAGTTACTCGAATCAGGATAATTCACCCCTCCACTTT
CASSYSNQDNSPLHF
>TRBJ2-7|TRBV20-1|few|TRBD1
TGCAGTGCTAGAGACCACAGGGGGCTGGCCGAGCAGTACTTC
CSARDHRGLAEQYF
>TRBJ1-6|TRBV7-8|few|.
TGTGCCAGCAGCCCCCAGGGACCCGGTTATTCACCCCTCCACTTT
CASSPQGPGYSPLHF
>TRBJ2-3|TRBV10-3|many|TRBD1
TGTGCCATACAGGAGCCTGACAGGGCTTCTCCAGATACGCAGTATTTT
CAIQEPDRASPDTQYF
>TRBJ2-5|TRBV15|many|.
TGTGCCACCAGCAGAGGAGGGCGCCAAGAGACCCAGTACTTC
CATSRGGRQETQYF
>TRBJ1-1|TRBV20-1|many|.
TGCAGTGCTAGAGATAAAGCTTTCTTT
CSARDKAFF
>TRBJ1-5|TRBV20-1|many|.
TGCAGTGCTAGCGTGTCCCGGGCCCTCAATAGCAATCAGCCCCAGCATTTT
CSASVSRALNSNQPQHF
>TRBJ2-7|TRBV20-1|.|.
TGCAGTGCTAGGTCTGGGGCGACGAAGCAGTACTTC
CSARSGATKQYF
>TRBJ2-3|TRBV7-2|many|TRBD2
TGTGCCAGCAGCTTAAACGCGGGAGGGCCCACAGATACGCAGTATTTT
CASSLNAGGPTDTQYF
>TRBJ2-1|TRBV7-2|few|TRBD2
TGTGCCAGCAGCTTAGGGACGGGGGGAAAAAGGGGTGAGCAGTTCTTC
CASSLGTGGKRGEQFF